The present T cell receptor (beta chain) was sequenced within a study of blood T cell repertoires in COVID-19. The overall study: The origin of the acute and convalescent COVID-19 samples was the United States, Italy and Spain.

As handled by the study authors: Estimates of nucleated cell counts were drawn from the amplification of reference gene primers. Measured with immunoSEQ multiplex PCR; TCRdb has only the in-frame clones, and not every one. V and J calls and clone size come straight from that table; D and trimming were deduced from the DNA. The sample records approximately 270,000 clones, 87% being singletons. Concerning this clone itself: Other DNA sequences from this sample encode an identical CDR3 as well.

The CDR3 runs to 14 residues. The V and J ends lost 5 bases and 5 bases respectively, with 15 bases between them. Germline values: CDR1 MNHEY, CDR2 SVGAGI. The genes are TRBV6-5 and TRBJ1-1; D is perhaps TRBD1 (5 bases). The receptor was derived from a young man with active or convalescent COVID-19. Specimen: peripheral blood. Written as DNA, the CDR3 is TGTGCCAGCAGTCCACGGCAGGGTCGGACTGAAGCTTTCTTT. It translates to CASSPRQGRTEAFF.